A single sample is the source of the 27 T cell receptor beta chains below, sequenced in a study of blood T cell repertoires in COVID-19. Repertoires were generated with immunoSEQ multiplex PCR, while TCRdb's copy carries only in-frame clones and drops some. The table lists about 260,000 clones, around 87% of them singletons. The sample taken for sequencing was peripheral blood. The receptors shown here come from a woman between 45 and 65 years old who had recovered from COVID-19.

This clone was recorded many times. The CDR3 nucleotides are TGTGCCAGCAGAACTAGCGGGGGTTACTCCTACGAGCAGTACTTC. Its translation is CASRTSGGYSYEQYF. V gene TRBV2 combines with J gene TRBJ2-7, with 11 bases aligning to TRBD2. This CDR3 is built from 15 residues. Looked up from germline, CDR1 is SNHLY and CDR2 is FYNNEI. J was trimmed by 0 bases and V by 6 bases; bases with no gene match: 4.

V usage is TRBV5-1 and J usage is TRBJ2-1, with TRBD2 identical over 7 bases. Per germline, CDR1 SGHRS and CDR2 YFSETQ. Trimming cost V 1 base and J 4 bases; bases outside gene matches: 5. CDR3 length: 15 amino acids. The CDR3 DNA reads TGCGCCAGCAGCTTGCAAGCGGGGATATACAATGAGCAGTTCTTC. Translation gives CASSLQAGIYNEQFF.

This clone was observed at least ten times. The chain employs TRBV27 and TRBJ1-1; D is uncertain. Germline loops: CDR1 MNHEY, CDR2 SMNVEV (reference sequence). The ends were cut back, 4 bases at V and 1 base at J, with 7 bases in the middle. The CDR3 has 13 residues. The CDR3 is CASSSGGNTEAFF. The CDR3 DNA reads TGTGCCAGCAGTTCAGGAGGGAACACTGAAGCTTTCTTT.

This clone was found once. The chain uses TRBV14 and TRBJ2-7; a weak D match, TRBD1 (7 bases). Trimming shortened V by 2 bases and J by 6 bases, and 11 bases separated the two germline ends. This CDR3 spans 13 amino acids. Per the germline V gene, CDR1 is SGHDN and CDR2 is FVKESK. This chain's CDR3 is CASSQRQGGEQYF. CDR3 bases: TGTGCCAGCAGCCAACGGCAGGGGGGCGAGCAGTACTTC.

Here the CDR3 reads CASSQDSGGAFYGYTF. CDR3 DNA sequence: TGCGCCAGCAGCCAAGATTCCGGGGGAGCCTTCTATGGCTACACCTTC. The chain links TRBV4-1 to TRBJ1-2, with a possible D match to TRBD1 (5 bases). The CDR3 runs to 16 residues. Germline lookup yields CDR1 MGHRA and CDR2 YSYEKL. Trimming left V 0 bases short and J 4 bases short, with 15 bases between.

The chain's CDR3 is CSASRLAGYDGQYF. The CDR3 DNA reads TGCAGTGCTAGTCGACTAGCGGGGTACGATGGGCAGTACTTC. The rearrangement joins TRBV20-1 to TRBJ2-7; 11 bases agree with TRBD2. This CDR3 is 14 amino acids long. V lost 3 bases to trimming and J lost 9 bases; unmatched junction nucleotides: 10. Germline V gene sequence: CDR1 DFQATT, CDR2 SNEGSKA (reference sequence).

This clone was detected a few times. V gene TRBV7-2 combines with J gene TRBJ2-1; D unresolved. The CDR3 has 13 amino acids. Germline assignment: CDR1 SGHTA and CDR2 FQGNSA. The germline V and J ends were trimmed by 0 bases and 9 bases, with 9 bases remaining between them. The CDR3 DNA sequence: TGTGCCAGCAGCTTAGCCCATAACGGTGAGCAGTTCTTC. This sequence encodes CASSLAHNGEQFF.

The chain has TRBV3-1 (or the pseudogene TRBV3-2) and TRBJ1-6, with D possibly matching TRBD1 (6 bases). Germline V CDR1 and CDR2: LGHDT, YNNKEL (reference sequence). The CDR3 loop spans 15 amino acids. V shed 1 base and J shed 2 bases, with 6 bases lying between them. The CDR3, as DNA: TGTGCCAGCAGCCAAGGGACAGCCTATAATTCACCCCTCCACTTT. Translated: CASSQGTAYNSPLHF.

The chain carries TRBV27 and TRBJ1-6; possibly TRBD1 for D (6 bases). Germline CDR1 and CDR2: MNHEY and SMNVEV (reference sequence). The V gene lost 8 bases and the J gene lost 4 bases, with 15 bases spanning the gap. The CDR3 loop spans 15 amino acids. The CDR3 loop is CASGTPDFYNSPLHF. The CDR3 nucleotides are TGTGCCAGCGGGACACCCGACTTTTATAATTCACCCCTCCACTTT.

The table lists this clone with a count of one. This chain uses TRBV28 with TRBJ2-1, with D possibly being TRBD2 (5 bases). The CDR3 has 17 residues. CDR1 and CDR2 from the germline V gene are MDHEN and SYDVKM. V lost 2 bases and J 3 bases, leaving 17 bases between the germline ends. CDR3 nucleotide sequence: TGTGCCAGCAGTTTAACCGTCCCGCTAGCAATCTACAATGAGCAGTTCTTC. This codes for CASSLTVPLAIYNEQFF.

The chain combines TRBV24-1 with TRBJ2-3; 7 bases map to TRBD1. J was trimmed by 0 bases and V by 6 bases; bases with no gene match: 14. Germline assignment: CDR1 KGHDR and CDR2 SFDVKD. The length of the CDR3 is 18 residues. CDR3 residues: CATSFGIDGQASTDTQYF. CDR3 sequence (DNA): TGTGCCACCAGTTTTGGGATAGACGGACAGGCTAGCACAGATACGCAGTATTTT.

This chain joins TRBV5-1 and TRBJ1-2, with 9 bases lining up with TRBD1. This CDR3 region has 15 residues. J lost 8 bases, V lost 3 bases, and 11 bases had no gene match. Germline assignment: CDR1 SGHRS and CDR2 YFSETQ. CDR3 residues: CASSSGQGVVGGYTF. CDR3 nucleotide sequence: TGCGCCAGCAGCTCGGGACAGGGTGTCGTGGGAGGCTACACCTTC.

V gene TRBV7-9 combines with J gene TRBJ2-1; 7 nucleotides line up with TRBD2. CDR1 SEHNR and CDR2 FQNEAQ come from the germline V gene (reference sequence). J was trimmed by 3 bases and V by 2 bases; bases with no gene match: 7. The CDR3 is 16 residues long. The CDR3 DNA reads TGTGCCAGCAGCTTATTGTGGGGGGAGGGCTACAATGAGCAGTTCTTC. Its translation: CASSLLWGEGYNEQFF.

CDR3 bases: TGTGCCAGCAGTTTAGTGTACGGCGGAACTAGCAATCAGCCCCAGCATTTT. Protein: CASSLVYGGTSNQPQHF. The chain uses TRBV27 and TRBJ1-5; D is undetermined. The CDR3 loop spans 17 amino acids. Trimming shortened V by 2 bases and J by 0 bases, and 14 bases separated the two germline ends. Germline CDR1 and CDR2: MNHEY and SMNVEV (reference sequence).

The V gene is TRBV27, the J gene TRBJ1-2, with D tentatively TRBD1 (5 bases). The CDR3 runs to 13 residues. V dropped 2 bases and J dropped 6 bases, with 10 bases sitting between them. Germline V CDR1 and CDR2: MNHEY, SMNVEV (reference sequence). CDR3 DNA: TGTGCCAGCAGTTTACTCGGGGGTGATGGCTACACCTTC. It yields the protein CASSLLGGDGYTF.

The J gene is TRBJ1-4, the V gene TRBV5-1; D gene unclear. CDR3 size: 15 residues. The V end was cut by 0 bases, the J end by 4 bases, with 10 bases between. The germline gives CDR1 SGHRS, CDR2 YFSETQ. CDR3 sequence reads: CASSLAHRYNEKLFF. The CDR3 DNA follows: TGCGCCAGCAGCTTGGCCCATCGGTATAATGAAAAACTGTTTTTT.

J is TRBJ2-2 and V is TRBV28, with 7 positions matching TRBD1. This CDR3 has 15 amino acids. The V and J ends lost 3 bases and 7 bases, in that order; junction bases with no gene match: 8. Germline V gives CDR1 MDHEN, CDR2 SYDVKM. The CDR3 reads CASSFIPGGSGELFF. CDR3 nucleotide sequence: TGTGCCAGCAGTTTTATTCCAGGGGGAAGCGGGGAGCTGTTTTTT.

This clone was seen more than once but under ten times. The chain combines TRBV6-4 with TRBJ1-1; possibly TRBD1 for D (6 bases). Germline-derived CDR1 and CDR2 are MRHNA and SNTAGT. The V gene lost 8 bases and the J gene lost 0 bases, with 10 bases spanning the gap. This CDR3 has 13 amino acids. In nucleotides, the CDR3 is TGTGCCAGCTCAGGGGAGATGAACACTGAAGCTTTCTTT. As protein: CASSGEMNTEAFF.

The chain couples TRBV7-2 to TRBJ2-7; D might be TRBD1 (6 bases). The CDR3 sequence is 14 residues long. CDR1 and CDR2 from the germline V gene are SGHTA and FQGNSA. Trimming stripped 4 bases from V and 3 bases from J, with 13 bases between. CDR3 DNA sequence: TGTGCCAGCAGCTCCCCCCAGGGGAACTACGAGCAGTACTTC. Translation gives CASSSPQGNYEQYF.

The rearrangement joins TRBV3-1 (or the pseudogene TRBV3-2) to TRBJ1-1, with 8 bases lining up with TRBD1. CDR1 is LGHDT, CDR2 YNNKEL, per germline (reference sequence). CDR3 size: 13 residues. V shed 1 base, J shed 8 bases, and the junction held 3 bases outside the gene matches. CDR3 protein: CASSQVGQGEAFF. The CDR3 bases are TGTGCCAGCAGCCAAGTAGGACAGGGAGAAGCTTTCTTT.

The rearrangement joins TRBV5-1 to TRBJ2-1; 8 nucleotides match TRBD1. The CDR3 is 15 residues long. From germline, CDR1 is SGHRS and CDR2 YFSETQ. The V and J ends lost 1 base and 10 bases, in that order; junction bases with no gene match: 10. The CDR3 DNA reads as TGCGCCAGCAGCTTGACGGGACAGGAGGTAGGGGAGCAGTTCTTC. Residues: CASSLTGQEVGEQFF.

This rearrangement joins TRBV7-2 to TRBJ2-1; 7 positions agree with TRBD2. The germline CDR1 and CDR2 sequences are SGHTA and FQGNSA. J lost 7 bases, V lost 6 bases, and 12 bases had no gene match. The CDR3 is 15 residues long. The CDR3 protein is CASREIRGSRNEQFF. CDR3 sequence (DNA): TGTGCCAGCAGGGAAATCCGCGGGAGTAGGAATGAGCAGTTCTTC.

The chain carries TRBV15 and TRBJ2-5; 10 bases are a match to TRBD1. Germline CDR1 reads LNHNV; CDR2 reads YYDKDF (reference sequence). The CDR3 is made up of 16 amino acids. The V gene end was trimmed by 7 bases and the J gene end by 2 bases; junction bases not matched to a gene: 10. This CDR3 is CATIGRDRGWQETQYF. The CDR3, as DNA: TGTGCCACCATCGGTCGGGACAGGGGTTGGCAAGAGACCCAGTACTTC.

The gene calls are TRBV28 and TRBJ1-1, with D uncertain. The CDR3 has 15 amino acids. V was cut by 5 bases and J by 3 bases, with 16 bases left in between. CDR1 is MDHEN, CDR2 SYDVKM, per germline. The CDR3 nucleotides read TGTGCCAGCAGTCCGCCTCGGTCGGAGTACACTGAAGCTTTCTTT. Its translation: CASSPPRSEYTEAFF.

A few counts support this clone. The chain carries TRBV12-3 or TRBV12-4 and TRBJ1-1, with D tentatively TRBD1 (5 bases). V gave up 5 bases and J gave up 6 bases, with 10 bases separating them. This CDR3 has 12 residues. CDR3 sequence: CASSPGYSEAFF. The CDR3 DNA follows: TGTGCCAGCAGTCCAGGGTACTCTGAAGCTTTCTTT.

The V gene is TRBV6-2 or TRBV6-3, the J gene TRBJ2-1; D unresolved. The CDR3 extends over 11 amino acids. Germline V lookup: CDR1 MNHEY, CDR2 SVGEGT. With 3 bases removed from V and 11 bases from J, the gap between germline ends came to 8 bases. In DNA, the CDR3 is TGTGCCAGCAGTTATGAGGCGAAGCAGTTCTTC. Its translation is CASSYEAKQFF.

The CDR3 reads CASSSTGKSGLNTEAFF. The CDR3 DNA reads as TGTGCCAGCTCATCGACAGGAAAGTCGGGCTTAAACACTGAAGCTTTCTTT. The chain carries TRBV18 and TRBJ1-1; the D gene is possibly TRBD1 (6 bases). CDR1 and CDR2 from the germline V gene are KGHSH and LQKENI. V lost 5 bases and J lost 2, with 21 bases in between. This CDR3 has 17 residues.